A selection of T cell receptor beta chains follows, all from one sample in a study of T cell responses to AZD1222 COVID-19 vaccine. Only in-frame clones appear in the TCRdb table, and some are missing; sequencing was by immunoSEQ multiplex PCR. The sample records fewer than 130,000 clones, about 94% being singletons. The specimen was peripheral blood, collected 28 days after the second AZD1222 dose. The receptors derive from an adult who received the AZD1222 COVID-19 vaccine. The CDR3 runs from the conserved cysteine through the conserved F or W. D genes are given only for firm matches. Clone size is stated in some rows and not others, as once, few, many or a class when expanded.

abundance: -
j_gene: TRBJ1-1
d_gene: TRBD1
v_gene: TRBV6-5
CDR3aa: CASSYTGGSTEAFF
CDR3nt: TGTGCCAGCAGTTACACAGGGGGAAGCACTGAAGCTTTCTTT

abundance: -
j_gene: TRBJ2-2
d_gene: -
v_gene: TRBV27
CDR3aa: CASSGLGNTGELFF
CDR3nt: TGTGCCAGCAGCGGTTTGGGTAACACCGGGGAGCTGTTTTTT

abundance: -
j_gene: TRBJ1-2
d_gene: -
v_gene: TRBV19
CDR3aa: CASTPSGGPNYGYTF
CDR3nt: TGTGCCAGTACACCCAGTGGAGGTCCTAACTATGGCTACACCTTC

abundance: once
j_gene: TRBJ1-1
d_gene: TRBD1
v_gene: TRBV27
CDR3aa: CASRNRDRVKGTEAFF
CDR3nt: TGTGCCAGCAGAAACCGGGACAGGGTGAAAGGCACTGAAGCTTTCTTT

abundance: -
j_gene: TRBJ2-1
d_gene: TRBD2
v_gene: TRBV6-5
CDR3aa: CASSSGGLYNEQFF
CDR3nt: TGTGCCAGCAGTAGCGGGGGGCTCTACAATGAGCAGTTCTTC

abundance: -
j_gene: TRBJ1-1
d_gene: -
v_gene: TRBV29-1
CDR3aa: CSVEGIQGSNTEAFF
CDR3nt: TGCAGCGTTGAAGGGATTCAGGGATCGAACACTGAAGCTTTCTTT

abundance: -
j_gene: TRBJ2-3
d_gene: -
v_gene: TRBV5-1
CDR3aa: CASSTDPAGSLNTQYF
CDR3nt: TGCGCCAGCAGCACGGATCCTGCGGGGAGTTTAAATACGCAGTATTTT

abundance: -
j_gene: TRBJ1-6
d_gene: -
v_gene: TRBV4-1
CDR3aa: CASSQVVQLNSPLHF
CDR3nt: TGCGCCAGCAGCCAAGTCGTACAGCTAAATTCACCCCTCCACTTT

abundance: -
j_gene: TRBJ2-3
d_gene: -
v_gene: TRBV6-5
CDR3aa: CASSYLSRGHTDTQYF
CDR3nt: TGTGCCAGCAGTTATCTGAGCCGGGGTCACACAGATACGCAGTATTTT

abundance: once
j_gene: TRBJ2-7
d_gene: -
v_gene: TRBV4-1
CDR3aa: CASSLQADYLYEQYF
CDR3nt: TGCGCCAGCAGCCTGCAGGCGGACTACCTCTACGAGCAGTACTTC

abundance: -
j_gene: TRBJ1-3
d_gene: -
v_gene: TRBV7-2
CDR3aa: CASSSDSNSGNTIYF
CDR3nt: TGTGCCAGCAGCTCGGACAGTAACTCAGGAAACACCATATATTTT

abundance: -
j_gene: TRBJ2-7
d_gene: TRBD1
v_gene: TRBV6-5
CDR3aa: CASSGPGQVVYEQYF
CDR3nt: TGTGCCAGCAGCGGACCGGGACAGGTCGTTTACGAGCAGTACTTC

abundance: once
j_gene: TRBJ2-7
d_gene: TRBD1
v_gene: TRBV18
CDR3aa: CASSPQTGDGSYEQYF
CDR3nt: TGTGCCAGCTCACCCCAGACAGGGGACGGCTCCTACGAGCAGTACTTC

abundance: -
j_gene: TRBJ1-4
d_gene: -
v_gene: TRBV5-6
CDR3aa: CASSLLTNEKLFF
CDR3nt: TGTGCCAGCAGCTTGCTAACTAATGAAAAACTGTTTTTT

abundance: -
j_gene: TRBJ1-2
d_gene: -
v_gene: TRBV27
CDR3aa: CASSPRPVDGYTF
CDR3nt: TGTGCCAGCAGTCCGCGGCCAGTTGATGGCTACACCTTC

abundance: -
j_gene: TRBJ1-5
d_gene: -
v_gene: TRBV19
CDR3aa: CASSPGLRSNQPQHF
CDR3nt: TGTGCCAGTAGTCCAGGGTTAAGGAGCAATCAGCCCCAGCATTTT

abundance: -
j_gene: TRBJ1-1
d_gene: -
v_gene: TRBV4-1
CDR3aa: CASSQVSGLTEAFF
CDR3nt: TGCGCCAGCAGCCAAGTATCAGGGCTCACTGAAGCTTTCTTT

abundance: -
j_gene: TRBJ2-4
d_gene: -
v_gene: TRBV4-1
CDR3aa: CASSSNREIAKNIQYF
CDR3nt: TGCGCCAGCAGTTCGAACAGGGAAATAGCCAAAAACATTCAGTACTTC

abundance: -
j_gene: TRBJ2-1
d_gene: -
v_gene: TRBV7-6
CDR3aa: CASSSKNGLGNEQFF
CDR3nt: TGTGCCAGCAGCTCTAAAAACGGCCTGGGGAATGAGCAGTTCTTC

abundance: few
j_gene: TRBJ1-1
d_gene: -
v_gene: TRBV18
CDR3aa: CASSPLAGSNTEAFF
CDR3nt: TGTGCCAGCTCACCCCTGGCAGGTTCGAACACTGAAGCTTTCTTT

abundance: -
j_gene: TRBJ1-2
d_gene: -
v_gene: TRBV5-6
CDR3aa: CASGAQLYGYTF
CDR3nt: TGTGCCAGCGGGGCCCAGCTCTATGGCTACACCTTC

abundance: -
j_gene: TRBJ1-5
d_gene: -
v_gene: TRBV10-3
CDR3aa: CAISESRGEPQHF
CDR3nt: TGTGCCATCAGTGAGTCACGAGGAGAGCCCCAGCATTTT

abundance: -
j_gene: TRBJ2-1
d_gene: -
v_gene: TRBV19
CDR3aa: CASSRFGGLAGYNEQFF
CDR3nt: TGTGCCAGTAGCCGCTTCGGGGGACTGGCTGGCTACAATGAGCAGTTCTTC

abundance: -
j_gene: TRBJ1-1
d_gene: -
v_gene: TRBV5-4
CDR3aa: CASSLKPAEAFF
CDR3nt: TGTGCCAGCAGCCTCAAACCCGCTGAAGCTTTCTTT

abundance: -
j_gene: TRBJ1-5
d_gene: -
v_gene: TRBV2
CDR3aa: CASSDGYEVRGQPQHF
CDR3nt: TGTGCCAGCAGTGACGGATATGAGGTTCGAGGACAGCCCCAGCATTTT

abundance: -
j_gene: TRBJ2-1
d_gene: -
v_gene: TRBV7-2
CDR3aa: CASSLWVAQPEQFF
CDR3nt: TGTGCCAGCAGCTTATGGGTGGCCCAACCTGAGCAGTTCTTC

abundance: -
j_gene: TRBJ2-1
d_gene: TRBD1
v_gene: TRBV19
CDR3aa: CASTGTGGTNVQFF
CDR3nt: TGTGCCAGTACTGGGACAGGGGGGACGAATGTGCAGTTCTTC

abundance: -
j_gene: TRBJ1-5
d_gene: -
v_gene: TRBV19
CDR3aa: CASSVEAINQPQHF
CDR3nt: TGTGCCAGTAGTGTGGAGGCTATTAATCAGCCCCAGCATTTT

abundance: -
j_gene: TRBJ1-5
d_gene: -
v_gene: TRBV19
CDR3aa: CASSMGPQNQPQHF
CDR3nt: TGTGCCAGTAGTATGGGGCCACAGAATCAGCCCCAGCATTTT

abundance: -
j_gene: TRBJ2-7
d_gene: -
v_gene: TRBV7-6
CDR3aa: CASSLAGVSSYEQYF
CDR3nt: TGTGCCAGCAGCTTAGCAGGAGTGAGCTCCTACGAGCAGTACTTC

abundance: -
j_gene: TRBJ2-7
d_gene: -
v_gene: TRBV7-9
CDR3aa: CASSLRENSYEQYF
CDR3nt: TGTGCCAGCAGCTTAAGGGAAAACTCCTACGAGCAGTACTTC

abundance: -
j_gene: TRBJ1-5
d_gene: -
v_gene: TRBV6-6
CDR3aa: CASSYSSRGRGQPQHF
CDR3nt: TGTGCCAGCAGTTACTCCTCCAGGGGACGGGGTCAGCCCCAGCATTTT

abundance: -
j_gene: TRBJ1-6
d_gene: -
v_gene: TRBV15
CDR3aa: CATSPVRNSPLHF
CDR3nt: TGTGCCACCAGCCCAGTCCGTAATTCACCCCTCCACTTT

abundance: -
j_gene: TRBJ1-2
d_gene: TRBD1
v_gene: TRBV6-1
CDR3aa: CASSEGGGTGVRVYGYTF
CDR3nt: TGTGCCAGCAGTGAAGGTGGGGGGACAGGGGTCAGGGTCTATGGCTACACCTTC

abundance: -
j_gene: TRBJ2-3
d_gene: -
v_gene: TRBV11-2
CDR3aa: CASSPFLSTDTQYF
CDR3nt: TGTGCCAGCAGCCCCTTTTTATCTACAGATACGCAGTATTTT

abundance: -
j_gene: TRBJ2-7
d_gene: TRBD2
v_gene: TRBV6-2/TRBV6-3
CDR3aa: CASSYSRTSGSWEQYF
CDR3nt: TGTGCCAGCAGTTACTCACGGACTAGCGGATCGTGGGAGCAGTACTTC

abundance: -
j_gene: TRBJ1-1
d_gene: TRBD1
v_gene: TRBV6-5
CDR3aa: CASSLQGSGTEAFF
CDR3nt: TGTGCCAGCAGTTTACAGGGGTCGGGCACTGAAGCTTTCTTT

abundance: -
j_gene: TRBJ1-2
d_gene: TRBD1
v_gene: TRBV10-3
CDR3aa: CAISDRGGKIGTNYGYTF
CDR3nt: TGTGCCATCAGTGATAGAGGGGGCAAAATTGGAACTAACTATGGCTACACCTTC

abundance: once
j_gene: TRBJ1-6
d_gene: TRBD1
v_gene: TRBV2
CDR3aa: CASGEGQELYSPLHF
CDR3nt: TGTGCCAGCGGAGAGGGACAGGAACTGTATTCACCCCTCCACTTT

abundance: -
j_gene: TRBJ2-7
d_gene: TRBD1
v_gene: TRBV12-3/TRBV12-4
CDR3aa: CATGDRTYEQYF
CDR3nt: TGTGCCACCGGGGACAGGACCTACGAGCAGTACTTC

abundance: -
j_gene: TRBJ1-5
d_gene: TRBD1
v_gene: TRBV11-2
CDR3aa: CASSVVRDRGHQPQHF
CDR3nt: TGTGCCAGCAGCGTCGTCCGGGACAGGGGGCATCAGCCCCAGCATTTT

abundance: -
j_gene: TRBJ1-1
d_gene: TRBD1
v_gene: TRBV11-3
CDR3aa: CASSPGQGNTEAFF
CDR3nt: TGTGCCAGCAGCCCGGGACAGGGGAACACTGAAGCTTTCTTT

abundance: once
j_gene: TRBJ1-1
d_gene: TRBD1
v_gene: TRBV14
CDR3aa: CASSQERSHRGYDTEAFF
CDR3nt: TGTGCCAGCAGCCAAGAAAGGTCGCACAGGGGATATGACACTGAAGCTTTCTTT